This TCR beta chain was documented in a study of T-cell reconstitution after alpha-beta-depleted transplantation in children. Study observations and caveats: At around two months after transplant, the alpha-beta T cells were reportedly derived from several hundred expanded clones that came from non-depleted graft cells.

Molecular barcoding with unique molecular identifiers was used for the TCRbeta library. One entry per CDR3 protein results from TCRdb running MiXCR on the PCR reads. The table has a few hundred thousand distinct CDR3 sequences, over 40% seen once. The V end was cut by 3 bases, the J end by 3 bases, with 10 bases between. There are 14 residues in the CDR3. Germline CDR1 and CDR2: SGHAT and FQNNGV. This clonotype was recorded at least ten times. Its antigen is unknown. V usage is TRBV11-2 and J usage is TRBJ2-3; tentative D call: TRBD1 (5 bases). The TCR originated in a girl under 10 years old with aplastic anemia, due to receive a stem cell transplant. Sequences were derived from PBMCs, sampled before TCRalphabeta/CD19-depleted stem cell transplant. The CDR3 sequence: CASSLNRRTDTQYF. CDR3 bases: TGTGCCAGCAGCTTGAACAGGCGGACAGATACGCAGTATTTT. Combining the CDR3 with reference TRBV11-2 and TRBJ2-3 gives the whole variable domain EAGVAQSPRYKIIEKRQSVAFWCNPISGHATLYWYQQILGQGPKLLIQFQNNGVVDDSQLPKDRFSAERLKGVDSTLKIQPAKLEDSAVYLCASSLNRRTDTQYFGPGTRLTVL.